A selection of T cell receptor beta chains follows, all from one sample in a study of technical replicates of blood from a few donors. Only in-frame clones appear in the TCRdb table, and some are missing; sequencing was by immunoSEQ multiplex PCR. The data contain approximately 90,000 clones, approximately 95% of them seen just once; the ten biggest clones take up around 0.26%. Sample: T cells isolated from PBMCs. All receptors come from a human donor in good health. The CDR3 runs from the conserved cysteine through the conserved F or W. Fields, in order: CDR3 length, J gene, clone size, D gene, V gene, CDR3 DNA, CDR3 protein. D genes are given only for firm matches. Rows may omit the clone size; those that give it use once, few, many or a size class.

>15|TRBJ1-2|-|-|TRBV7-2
TGTGCCAGCAGCACGAGCGTCACAGGGCTCTGGGGCTACACCTTC
CASSTSVTGLWGYTF
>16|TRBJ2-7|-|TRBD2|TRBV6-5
TGTGCCAGCAGTTTCTTGACTAGCGGGGGGGGAAACGAGCAGTACTTC
CASSFLTSGGGNEQYF
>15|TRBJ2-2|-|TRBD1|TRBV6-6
TGTGCCAGCACCCTGGGACAGGGAAATCCCGGGGAGCTGTTTTTT
CASTLGQGNPGELFF
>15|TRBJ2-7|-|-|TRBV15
TGTGCCACCAGCAGAGATTCGCTAGTAATCTACGAGCAGTACTTC
CATSRDSLVIYEQYF
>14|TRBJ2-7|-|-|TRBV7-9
TGTGCCAGCAGCTTAGCGGGCAGTTACTACGAGCAGTACTTC
CASSLAGSYYEQYF
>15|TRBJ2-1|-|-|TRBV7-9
TGTGCCAGCAGCTTAGTAAGCTCCTCCTACAATGAGCAGTTCTTC
CASSLVSSSYNEQFF
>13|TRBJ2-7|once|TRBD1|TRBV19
TGTGCCAGTAGTTGGACAGGGAACTACGAGCAGTACTTC
CASSWTGNYEQYF
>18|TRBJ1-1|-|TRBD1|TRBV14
TGTGCCAGCAGCCAAGCGGGACAGGGGGCGGGATTAAACACTGAAGCTTTCTTT
CASSQAGQGAGLNTEAFF
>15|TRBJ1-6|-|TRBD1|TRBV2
TGTGCCACAAGAGGACGGGACAGGGGGCACTCACCCCTCCACTTT
CATRGRDRGHSPLHF
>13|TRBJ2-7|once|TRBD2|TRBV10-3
TGTGCCGTAGCGGGGGACGGCGCCTACGAGCAGTACTTC
CAVAGDGAYEQYF
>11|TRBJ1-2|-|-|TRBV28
TGTGCCAGCAGGAGGATGGGTGGCTACACCTTC
CASRRMGGYTF
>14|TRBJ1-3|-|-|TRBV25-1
TGTGCCACCATAGGGGGATCATACGGAAACACCATATATTTT
CATIGGSYGNTIYF
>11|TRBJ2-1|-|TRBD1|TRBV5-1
TGCGCCAGCAGCCTCGACAGGGGGCGGTTCTTC
CASSLDRGRFF
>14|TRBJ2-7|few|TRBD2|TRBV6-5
TGTGCCAGCAGCGCTAGCGGGGGTTCCTACGAGCAGTACTTC
CASSASGGSYEQYF
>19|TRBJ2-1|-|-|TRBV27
TGTGCCAGCAGTCCCTACGGCCTGCGATCTCCGGGGTCCTACAATGAGCAGTTCTTC
CASSPYGLRSPGSYNEQFF
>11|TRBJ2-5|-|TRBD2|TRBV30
TGTGCCTGGGCGGGGGGTTCGTCCCAGTACTTC
CAWAGGSSQYF
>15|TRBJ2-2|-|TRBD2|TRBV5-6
TGTGCCAGCAGCCGCGGGGGGGCTGAGTCCGGGGAGCTGTTTTTT
CASSRGGAESGELFF
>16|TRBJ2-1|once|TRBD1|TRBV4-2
TGTGCCAGCAGCCAAGATTTAAGGGGGCGGTTCAATGAGCAGTTCTTC
CASSQDLRGRFNEQFF
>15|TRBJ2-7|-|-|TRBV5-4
TGTGCCAGCAGCCCGAAACAAGGGGCAGGCCACGAGCAGTACTTC
CASSPKQGAGHEQYF
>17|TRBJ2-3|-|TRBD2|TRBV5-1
TGCGCCAGCAGCTTCAGGACTAGCGGGAGTGGTAGAGATACGCAGTATTTT
CASSFRTSGSGRDTQYF
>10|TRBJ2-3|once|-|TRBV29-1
TGCAGCGTTTTAATCGATACGCAGTATTTT
CSVLIDTQYF
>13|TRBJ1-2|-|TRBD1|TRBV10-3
TGTGCCTCCCGGGACAGGGGGCCCTATGGCTACACCTTC
CASRDRGPYGYTF
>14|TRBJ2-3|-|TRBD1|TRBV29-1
TGCAGCGTTCGGTCGACAGGGGTTGGAAATACGCAGTATTTT
CSVRSTGVGNTQYF
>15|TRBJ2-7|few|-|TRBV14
TGTGCCAGCAGCCCGACCCGGGGGTCCTCCTACGAGCAGTACTTC
CASSPTRGSSYEQYF
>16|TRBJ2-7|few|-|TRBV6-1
TGTGCCAGCAGTGAAGACTGGGCAGGGGGGCGTTGCGAGCAGTACTTC
CASSEDWAGGRCEQYF
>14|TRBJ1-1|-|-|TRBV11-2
TGTGCCAGCAGCTTATTGGACTTGAACACTGAAGCTTTCTTT
CASSLLDLNTEAFF
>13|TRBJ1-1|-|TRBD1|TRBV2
TGTGCCAGCAGTGCGGACAGGGGGGTTGAAGCTTTCTTT
CASSADRGVEAFF
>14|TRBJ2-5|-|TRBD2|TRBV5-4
TGTGCCAGCAGCATTGGACTAGTAGGAGAGACCCAGTACTTC
CASSIGLVGETQYF
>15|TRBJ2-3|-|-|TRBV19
TGTGCCAGTAGTATCTTTAAGGGGGGCACAGATACGCAGTATTTT
CASSIFKGGTDTQYF
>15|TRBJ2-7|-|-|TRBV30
TGTGCCTGGAACCCGGGACTCTTAGCCTCCTACGAGCAGTACTTC
CAWNPGLLASYEQYF
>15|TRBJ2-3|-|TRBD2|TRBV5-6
TGTGCCAGCAGCTTCCACGGGGGGGCCAGAGATACGCAGTATTTT
CASSFHGGARDTQYF
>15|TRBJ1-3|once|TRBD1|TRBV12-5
TGTGCTAGTGGAAAAACAGGGGGCTCTGGAAACACCATATATTTT
CASGKTGGSGNTIYF
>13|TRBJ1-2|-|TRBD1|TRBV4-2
TGTGCCAGCAGCCAGGACAGGGGGGATGGCTACACCTTC
CASSQDRGDGYTF
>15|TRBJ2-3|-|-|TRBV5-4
TGTGCCAGCACCACGTTAGGGCGGGGAACAGATACGCAGTATTTT
CASTTLGRGTDTQYF
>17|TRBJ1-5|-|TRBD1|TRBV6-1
TGTGCCAGCAGCGAAAGCAGGACAGGGTTTGGCAATCAGCCCCAGCATTTT
CASSESRTGFGNQPQHF
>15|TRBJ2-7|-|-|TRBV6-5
TGTGCCAGCAGCCCTAGCTTTTCGAGGCACTACGAGCAGTACTTC
CASSPSFSRHYEQYF
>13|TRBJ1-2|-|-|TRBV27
TGTGCCAGCAGTTCCTCAACAGGCTATGGCTACACCTTC
CASSSSTGYGYTF
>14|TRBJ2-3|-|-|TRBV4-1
TGCGCCAGCAGCCAAGACAGGGACACAGATACGCAGTATTTT
CASSQDRDTDTQYF
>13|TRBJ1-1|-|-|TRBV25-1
TGTGCCAGTAAGGACGGCGGGGCACTGAAAGCTTTCTTT
CASKDGGALKAFF
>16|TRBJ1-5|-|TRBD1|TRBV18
TGTGCCAGCTCATTAGGGACAGGGTTAAGCAATCAGCCCCAGCATTTT
CASSLGTGLSNQPQHF
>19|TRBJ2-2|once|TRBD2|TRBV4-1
TGCGCCAGCAGCCCATTAATTCTAGCGGGAGGGCCGAGCACCGGGGAGCTGTTTTTT
CASSPLILAGGPSTGELFF
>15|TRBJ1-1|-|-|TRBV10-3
TGTGCCATCAGTGAGACAGACAGCCCGCCTTTAGAAGCTTTCTTT
CAISETDSPPLEAFF
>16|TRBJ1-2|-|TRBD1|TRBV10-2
TGCGCCAGCAGTGATAACCCCAGTTGGACAGGGGACAGCTACACCTTC
CASSDNPSWTGDSYTF
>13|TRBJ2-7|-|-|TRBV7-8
TGTGCCAGCAGCTTCGACAGAACCTACGAGCAGTACTTC
CASSFDRTYEQYF
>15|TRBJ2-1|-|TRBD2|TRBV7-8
TGTGCCAGCAGCCCTCTAGCGGGAGGGCCCTATGAGCAGTTCTTC
CASSPLAGGPYEQFF
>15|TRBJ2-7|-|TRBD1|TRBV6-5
TGTGCCAGCAGTTACTCCGGACAGGGCTCCTACGAGCAGTACTTC
CASSYSGQGSYEQYF
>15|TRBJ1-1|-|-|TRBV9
TGTGCCAGCAGCGGGATAACAGGGTTGAACACTGAAGCTTTCTTT
CASSGITGLNTEAFF
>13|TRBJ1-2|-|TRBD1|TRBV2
TGTGCCTGGAGGGGGCAGTCCGTCGATCGCTACACCTTC
CAWRGQSVDRYTF
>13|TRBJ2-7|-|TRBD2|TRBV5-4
TGTGCCAGCAGCCTTACTAGCGGCTACGAGCAGTACTTC
CASSLTSGYEQYF
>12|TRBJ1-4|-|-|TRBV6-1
TGTGCCAGCATGAGGGTAAATGAAAAACTGTTTTTT
CASMRVNEKLFF
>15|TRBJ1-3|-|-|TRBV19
TGTGCCAGTAGTATAAGGTCCGGGTACGGAAACACCATATATTTT
CASSIRSGYGNTIYF
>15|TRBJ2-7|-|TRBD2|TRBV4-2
TGTGCCAGCAGCCAAGAAACTAGCGGATATTACGAGCAGTACTTC
CASSQETSGYYEQYF
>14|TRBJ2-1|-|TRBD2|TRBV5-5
TGTGCCAGCAGCGAAGGACTAGCCTACAATGAGCAGTTCTTC
CASSEGLAYNEQFF